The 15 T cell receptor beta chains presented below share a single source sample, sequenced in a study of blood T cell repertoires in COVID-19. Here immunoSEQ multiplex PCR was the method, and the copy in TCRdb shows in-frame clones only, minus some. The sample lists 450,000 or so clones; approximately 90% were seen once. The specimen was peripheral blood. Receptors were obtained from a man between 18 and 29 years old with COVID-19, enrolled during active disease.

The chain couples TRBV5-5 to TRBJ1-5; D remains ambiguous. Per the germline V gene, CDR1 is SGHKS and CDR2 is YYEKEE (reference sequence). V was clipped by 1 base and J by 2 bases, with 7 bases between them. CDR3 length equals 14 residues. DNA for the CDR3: TGTGCCAGCAGCTTGTTCGGGGGCAATCAGCCCCAGCATTTT. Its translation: CASSLFGGNQPQHF. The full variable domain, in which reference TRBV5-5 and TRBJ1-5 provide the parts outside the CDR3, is DAGVTQSPTHLIKTRGQQVTLRCSPISGHKSVSWYQQVLGQGPQFIFQYYEKEERGRGNFPDRFSARQFPNYSSELNVNALLLGDSALYLCASSLFGGNQPQHFGDGTRLSIL.

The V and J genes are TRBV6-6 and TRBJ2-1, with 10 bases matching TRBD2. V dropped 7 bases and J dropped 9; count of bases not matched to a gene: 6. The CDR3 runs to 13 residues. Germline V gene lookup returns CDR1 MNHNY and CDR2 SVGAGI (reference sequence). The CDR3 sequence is CASTERGGGEQFF. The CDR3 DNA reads TGTGCCAGCACGGAGCGGGGGGGTGGTGAGCAGTTCTTC.

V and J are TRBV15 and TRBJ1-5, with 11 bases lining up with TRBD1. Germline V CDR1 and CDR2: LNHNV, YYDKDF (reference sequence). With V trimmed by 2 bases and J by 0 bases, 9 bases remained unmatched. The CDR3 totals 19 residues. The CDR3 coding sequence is TGTGCCACCAGCAGACGGACAGGGGGCCGGGGATTTAGCAATCAGCCCCAGCATTTT. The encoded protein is CATSRRTGGRGFSNQPQHF. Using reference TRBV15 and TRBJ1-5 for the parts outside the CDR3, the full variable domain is DAMVIQNPRYQVTQFGKPVTLSCSQTLNHNVMYWYQQKSSQAPKLLFHYYDKDFNNEADTPDNFQSRRPNTSFCFLDIRSPGLGDTAMYLCATSRRTGGRGFSNQPQHFGDGTRLSIL.

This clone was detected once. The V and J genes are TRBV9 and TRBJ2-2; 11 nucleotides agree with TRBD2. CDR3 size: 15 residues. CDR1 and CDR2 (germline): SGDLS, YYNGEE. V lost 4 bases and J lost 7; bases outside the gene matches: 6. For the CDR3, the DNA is TGTGCCAGCAGCCCCCTAGCGGGAGGCGGCGGGGAGCTGTTTTTT. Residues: CASSPLAGGGGELFF.

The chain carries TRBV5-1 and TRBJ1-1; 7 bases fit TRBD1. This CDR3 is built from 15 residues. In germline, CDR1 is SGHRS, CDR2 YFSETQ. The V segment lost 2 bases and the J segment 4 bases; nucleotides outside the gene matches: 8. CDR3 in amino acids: CASSFTGVKTTEAFF. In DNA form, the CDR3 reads TGCGCCAGCAGCTTCACAGGGGTTAAGACCACTGAAGCTTTCTTT.

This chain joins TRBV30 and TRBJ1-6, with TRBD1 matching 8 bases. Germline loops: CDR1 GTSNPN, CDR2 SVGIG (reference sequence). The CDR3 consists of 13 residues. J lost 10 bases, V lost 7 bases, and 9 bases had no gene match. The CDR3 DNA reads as TGTGCCTTGAGGACAGGGCAAGGGTCACCCCTCCACTTT. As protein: CALRTGQGSPLHF.

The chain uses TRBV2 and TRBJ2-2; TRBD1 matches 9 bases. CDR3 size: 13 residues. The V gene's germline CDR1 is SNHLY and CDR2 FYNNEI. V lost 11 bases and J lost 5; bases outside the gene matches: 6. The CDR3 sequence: CAGGQGETGELFF. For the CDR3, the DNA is TGTGCCGGGGGACAGGGCGAAACCGGGGAGCTGTTTTTT.

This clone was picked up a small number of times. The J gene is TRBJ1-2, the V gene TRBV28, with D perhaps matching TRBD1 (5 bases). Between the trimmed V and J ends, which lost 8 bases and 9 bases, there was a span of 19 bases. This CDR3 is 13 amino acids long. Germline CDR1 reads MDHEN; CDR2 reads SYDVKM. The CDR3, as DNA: TGTGCCAGCCAAGGATCCAGGGTCGGACGCTACACCTTC. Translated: CASQGSRVGRYTF.

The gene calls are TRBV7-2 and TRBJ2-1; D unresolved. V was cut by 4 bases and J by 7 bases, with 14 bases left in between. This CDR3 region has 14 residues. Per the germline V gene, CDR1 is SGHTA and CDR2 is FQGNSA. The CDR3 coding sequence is TGTGCCAGCAGCTCGCGACGGAGTTTGAATGAGCAGTTCTTC. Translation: CASSSRRSLNEQFF.

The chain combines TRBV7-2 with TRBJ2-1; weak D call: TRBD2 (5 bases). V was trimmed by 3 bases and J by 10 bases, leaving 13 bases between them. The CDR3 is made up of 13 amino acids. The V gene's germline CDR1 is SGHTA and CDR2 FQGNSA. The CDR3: CASSFWTGKEQFF. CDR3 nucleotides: TGTGCCAGCAGCTTCTGGACGGGGAAGGAGCAGTTCTTC.

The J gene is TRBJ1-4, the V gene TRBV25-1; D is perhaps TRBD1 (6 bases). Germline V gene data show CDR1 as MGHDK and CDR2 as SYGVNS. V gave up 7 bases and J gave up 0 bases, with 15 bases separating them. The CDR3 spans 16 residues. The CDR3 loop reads CASTTMGASTNEKLFF. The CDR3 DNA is TGTGCCAGCACCACCATGGGGGCGTCAACTAATGAAAAACTGTTTTTT.

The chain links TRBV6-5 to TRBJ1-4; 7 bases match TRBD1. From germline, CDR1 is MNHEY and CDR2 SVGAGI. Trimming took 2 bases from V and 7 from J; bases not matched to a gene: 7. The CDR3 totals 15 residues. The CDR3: CASSYHRGDSEKLFF. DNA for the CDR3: TGTGCCAGCAGTTACCACAGGGGAGATAGTGAAAAACTGTTTTTT.

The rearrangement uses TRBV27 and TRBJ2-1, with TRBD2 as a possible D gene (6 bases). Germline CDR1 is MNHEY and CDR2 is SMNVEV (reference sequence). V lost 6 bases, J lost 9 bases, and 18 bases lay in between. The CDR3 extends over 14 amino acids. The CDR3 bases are TGTGCCAGCAGCCGAGCGGACCAAGCGGGTGAGCAGTTCTTC. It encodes CASSRADQAGEQFF.

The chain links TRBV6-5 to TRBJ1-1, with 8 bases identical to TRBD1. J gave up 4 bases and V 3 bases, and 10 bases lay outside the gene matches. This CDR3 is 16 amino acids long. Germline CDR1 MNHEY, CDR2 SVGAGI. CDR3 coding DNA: TGTGCCAGCAGTTATGTAAACAGGGGGGGAGGCACTGAAGCTTTCTTT. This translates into CASSYVNRGGGTEAFF.

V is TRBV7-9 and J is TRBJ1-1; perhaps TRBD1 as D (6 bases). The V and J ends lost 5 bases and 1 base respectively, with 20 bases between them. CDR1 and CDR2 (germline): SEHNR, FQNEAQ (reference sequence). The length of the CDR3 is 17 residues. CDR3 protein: CASSILGAGASNTEAFF. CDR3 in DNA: TGTGCCAGCAGCATTCTAGGGGCAGGGGCTTCGAACACTGAAGCTTTCTTT.